One and the same sample provided the 17 T cell receptor beta chains below, sequenced in a study of T cells expressing NK-cell markers. TCRdb reprocessed the 5' RACE reads and keeps a single row for each CDR3 protein, giving no DNA. This sample's table reports about 540,000 distinct CDR3 sequences. Sequenced material: blood T cells: a sorted CD56 or NKG2C T cell subset, CD4+ or CD8+ T cells, or bulk PBMC T cells (not recorded which). The receptors stem from a man between 18 and 35 years old in good health.

V and J are TRBV12-3 or TRBV12-4 and TRBJ2-2. This CDR3 contains 14 residues. This chain's CDR3 is CASSPTRLSGELFF.

The chain employs TRBV24-1 and TRBJ1-2. The germline gives CDR1 KGHDR, CDR2 SFDVKD. The CDR3 has 14 amino acids. CDR3 amino acids: CATSPTERNYGYTF.

This CDR3 reads CASGRGRGYTF. V usage is TRBV6-5 and J usage is TRBJ1-2. The CDR3 contains 11 residues. Germline V lookup: CDR1 MNHEY, CDR2 SVGAGI.

This chain joins TRBV3-1 and TRBJ2-1; TCRdb's D call, TRBD2, is unchecked because there is no DNA. Germline CDR1 is LGHDT and CDR2 is YNNKEL (reference sequence). This CDR3 contains 19 residues. The CDR3 protein is CASSQERLGRAGGYNEQFF.

The chain carries TRBV5-5 and TRBJ2-3; TCRdb picks TRBD1, but there is no DNA to check that call. Germline values: CDR1 SGHKS, CDR2 YYEKEE (reference sequence). The CDR3 loop spans 15 amino acids. CDR3 protein: CASSLYQGQTDTQYF.

The chain carries TRBV3-1 and TRBJ2-1. The CDR3 is made up of 15 amino acids. Looked up from germline, CDR1 is LGHDT and CDR2 is YNNKEL (reference sequence). CDR3 loop: CASSQEGTYYNEQFF.

The J gene is TRBJ1-1, the V gene TRBV20-1; absent DNA, TCRdb's TRBD1 call cannot be checked. The CDR3 totals 15 residues. Looked up from germline, CDR1 is DFQATT and CDR2 is SNEGSKA (reference sequence). Here the CDR3 reads CSAGDGQPMNTEAFF.

The chain carries TRBV27 and TRBJ1-5. This CDR3 has 14 amino acids. Germline V gives CDR1 MNHEY, CDR2 SMNVEV (reference sequence). The CDR3 here is CASSIKGLGWPQHF.

The genes are TRBV15 and TRBJ1-4; the D call from TCRdb, TRBD1, cannot be confirmed without DNA. This CDR3 contains 15 residues. Germline CDR1 reads LNHNV; CDR2 reads YYDKDF (reference sequence). The CDR3 reads CATGERGMANEKLFF.

This sequence joins TRBV4-1 and TRBJ2-1. The CDR3 totals 18 residues. The germline CDR1 and CDR2 sequences are MGHRA and YSYEKL. CDR3 sequence reads: CASSQDSLGLGLHNEQFF.

The chain combines TRBV12-3 or TRBV12-4 with TRBJ2-2. There are 14 residues in the CDR3. The CDR3 loop reads CASSLNRDVGELFF.

This chain uses TRBV12-3 or TRBV12-4 with TRBJ2-3. The CDR3 length is 13 residues. CDR3 protein: CASSSPNTDTQYF.

V usage is TRBV7-6 and J usage is TRBJ2-7; TCRdb outputs TRBD2, but without DNA this stays unchecked. The CDR3 length is 12 residues. Germline V CDR1 and CDR2: SGHVS, FNYEAQ. CDR3 residues: CASSRLAGQQYF.

The genes are TRBV28 and TRBJ2-1; TCRdb's D call, TRBD1, is unchecked because there is no DNA. CDR3 length: 16 residues. Germline-derived CDR1 and CDR2 are MDHEN and SYDVKM. The chain's CDR3 is CASSTGLVASIGEQFF.

This chain connects TRBV20-1 to TRBJ2-3; TCRdb picks TRBD2, but there is no DNA to check that call. Germline V CDR1 and CDR2: DFQATT, SNEGSKA (reference sequence). This CDR3 has 16 amino acids. CDR3 region: CSASTLAGGWTDTQYF.

The gene calls are TRBV12-3 or TRBV12-4 and TRBJ1-3; absent DNA, TCRdb's TRBD1 call cannot be checked. The CDR3 has 16 amino acids. This CDR3 is CASSLGARGTGNTIYF.

The V call is TRBV28, the J call TRBJ2-7; without DNA, the TCRdb call of TRBD1 cannot be checked. This CDR3 is 14 amino acids long. CDR1 is MDHEN, CDR2 SYDVKM, per germline. This CDR3 reads CASKERGRAYEQYF.